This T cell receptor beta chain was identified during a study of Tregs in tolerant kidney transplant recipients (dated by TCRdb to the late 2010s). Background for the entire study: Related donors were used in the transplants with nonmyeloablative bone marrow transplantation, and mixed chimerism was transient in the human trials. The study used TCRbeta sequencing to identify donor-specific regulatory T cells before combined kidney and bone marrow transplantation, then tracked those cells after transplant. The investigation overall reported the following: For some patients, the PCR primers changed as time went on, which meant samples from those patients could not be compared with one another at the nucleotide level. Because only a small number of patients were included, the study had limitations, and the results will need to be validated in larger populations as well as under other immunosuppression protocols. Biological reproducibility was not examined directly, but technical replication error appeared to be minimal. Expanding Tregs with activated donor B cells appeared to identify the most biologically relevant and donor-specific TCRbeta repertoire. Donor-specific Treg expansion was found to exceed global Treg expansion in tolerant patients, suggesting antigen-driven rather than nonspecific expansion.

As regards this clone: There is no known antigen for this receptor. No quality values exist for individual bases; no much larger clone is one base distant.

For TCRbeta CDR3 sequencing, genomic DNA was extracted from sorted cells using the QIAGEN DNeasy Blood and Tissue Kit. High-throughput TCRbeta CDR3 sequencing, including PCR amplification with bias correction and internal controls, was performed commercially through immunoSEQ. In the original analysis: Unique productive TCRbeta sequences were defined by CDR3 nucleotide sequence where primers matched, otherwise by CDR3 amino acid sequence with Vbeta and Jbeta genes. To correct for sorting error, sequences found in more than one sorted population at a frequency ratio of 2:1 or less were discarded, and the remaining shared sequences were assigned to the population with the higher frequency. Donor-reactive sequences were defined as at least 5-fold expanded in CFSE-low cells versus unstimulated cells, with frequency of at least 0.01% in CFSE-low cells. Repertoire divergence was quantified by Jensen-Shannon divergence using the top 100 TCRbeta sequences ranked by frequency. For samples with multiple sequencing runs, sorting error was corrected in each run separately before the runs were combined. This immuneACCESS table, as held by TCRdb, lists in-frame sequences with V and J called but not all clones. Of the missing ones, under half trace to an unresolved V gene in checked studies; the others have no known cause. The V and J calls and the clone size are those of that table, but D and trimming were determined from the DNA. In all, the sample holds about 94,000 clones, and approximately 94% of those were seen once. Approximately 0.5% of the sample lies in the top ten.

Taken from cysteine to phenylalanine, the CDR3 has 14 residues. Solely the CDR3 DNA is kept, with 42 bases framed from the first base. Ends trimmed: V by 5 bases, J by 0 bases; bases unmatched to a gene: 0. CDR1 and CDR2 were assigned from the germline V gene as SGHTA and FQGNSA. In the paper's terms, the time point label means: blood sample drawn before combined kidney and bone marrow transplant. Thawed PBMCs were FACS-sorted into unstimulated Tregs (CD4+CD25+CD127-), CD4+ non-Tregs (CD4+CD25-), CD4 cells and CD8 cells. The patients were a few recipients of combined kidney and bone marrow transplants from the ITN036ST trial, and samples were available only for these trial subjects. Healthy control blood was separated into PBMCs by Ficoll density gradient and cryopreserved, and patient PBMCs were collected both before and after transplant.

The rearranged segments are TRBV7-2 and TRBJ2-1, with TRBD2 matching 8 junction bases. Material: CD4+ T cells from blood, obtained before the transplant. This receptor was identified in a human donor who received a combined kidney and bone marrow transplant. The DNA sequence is TGTGCCAGCAGCACTAGCGGCTCCTACAATGAGCAGTTCTTC. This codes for CASSTSGSYNEQFF.